These 13 T cell receptor beta chains originate from one sample sequenced in a study of T cell clones after liver transplantation. Only in-frame clones appear in the TCRdb table, and some are missing; sequencing was by immunoSEQ multiplex PCR. The sample carries tens of thousands of clones, about four fifths recorded once. The sequences come from CD4+ T cells from blood, collected 12 months after liver transplant. The receptors derive from a human patient who received a liver transplant. A share of the T cells may be of graft donor origin.

The rearrangement joins TRBV7-9 to TRBJ1-1, with D hard to call. Deletions cut 1 base from V and 0 bases from J, with 6 bases between. Germline values: CDR1 SEHNR, CDR2 FQNEAQ (reference sequence). The CDR3 has 14 residues. The CDR3 DNA follows: TGTGCCAGCAGCTTAGGCAAACTGAACACTGAAGCTTTCTTT. Protein: CASSLGKLNTEAFF.

The V and J genes are TRBV10-3 and TRBJ1-1; 7 bases align to TRBD1. J was trimmed by 5 bases and V by 6 bases; bases with no gene match: 9. Looked up from germline, CDR1 is ENHRY and CDR2 is SYGVKD. CDR3 length: 14 residues. The CDR3 sequence is CAISLTTGRTEAFF. In nucleotides, the CDR3 is TGTGCCATCAGCCTAACGACAGGGAGGACTGAAGCTTTCTTT.

V is TRBV4-1 and J is TRBJ1-2; D remains ambiguous. Germline V gives CDR1 MGHRA, CDR2 YSYEKL. Trimming removed 1 base at V and 4 bases at J, with 10 bases between. The CDR3 sequence is 14 residues long. CDR3 sequence reads: CASSQGPRLYGYTF. The CDR3 region has the DNA TGCGCCAGCAGCCAAGGGCCGAGACTCTATGGCTACACCTTC.

V and J are TRBV18 and TRBJ2-2, with D unclear. The V end lost 1 base, the J end lost 4 bases, and 10 bases lay between the germline ends. The germline gives CDR1 KGHSH, CDR2 LQKENI. There are 15 residues in the CDR3. The CDR3 loop is CASSPQGMSTGELFF. DNA of the CDR3: TGTGCCAGCTCACCACAGGGTATGAGCACCGGGGAGCTGTTTTTT.

The genes are TRBV9 and TRBJ2-1; D is perhaps TRBD1 or TRBD2 (5 bases each). The CDR3 is made up of 16 amino acids. V lost 3 bases, J lost 2 bases, and 15 bases lay in between. In germline, CDR1 is SGDLS, CDR2 YYNGEE. The CDR3 DNA reads as TGTGCCAGCAGCGCCGGGACCGCTCCTGCCTACAATGAGCAGTTCTTC. It yields the protein CASSAGTAPAYNEQFF. Variable domain in full (rest from reference TRBV9 and TRBJ2-1): DSGVTQTPKHLITATGQRVTLRCSPRSGDLSVYWYQQSLDQGLQFLIQYYNGEERAKGNILERFSAQQFPDLHSELNLSSLELGDSALYFCASSAGTAPAYNEQFFGPGTRLTVL.

The chain couples TRBV10-3 to TRBJ1-1; TRBD1 matches 7 bases. CDR1 is ENHRY and CDR2 is SYGVKD in the germline V gene. Germline trimming cut 3 bases from V and 2 bases from J; bases unmatched to any gene: 6. The CDR3 has 15 residues. The CDR3 region has the DNA TGTGCCATCAGTGATCAGGGGGTCGGCAACACTGAAGCTTTCTTT. Protein: CAISDQGVGNTEAFF.

The V call is TRBV7-8, the J call TRBJ1-2, with TRBD1 matching 9 bases. The CDR3 extends over 14 amino acids. The V and J ends lost 10 bases and 5 bases, in that order; junction bases with no gene match: 11. Germline V gene sequence: CDR1 SGHVS, CDR2 FQNEAQ. The CDR3 protein is CATSDRGIRYGYTF. The CDR3 nucleotides read TGTGCCACATCTGACAGGGGGATCCGGTATGGCTACACCTTC.

V is TRBV6-5 and J is TRBJ2-3; tentative D call: TRBD1 (6 bases). The germline V and J ends were trimmed by 10 bases and 0 bases, with 14 bases remaining between them. The CDR3 sequence is 14 residues long. The germline V gene encodes CDR1 MNHEY and CDR2 SVGAGI. As DNA, the CDR3 is TGTGCCACTCACAGGGATTCGAGCACAGATACGCAGTATTTT. Its protein is CATHRDSSTDTQYF.

The chain uses TRBV7-3 and TRBJ2-1; 15 bases map to TRBD2. Germline CDR1 and CDR2: SGHTA and FQGTGA. Trimming took 5 bases from V and 10 from J; bases not matched to a gene: 12. CDR3 length: 17 amino acids. As DNA, the CDR3 is TGTGCCAGCAGCCCAGGGACTAGCGGGAGGCGGGGCTCGGAGCAGTTCTTC. Translating it yields CASSPGTSGRRGSEQFF.

The rearrangement joins TRBV28 to TRBJ1-2, with D tentatively TRBD1 (5 bases). V dropped 6 bases and J dropped 8 bases, with 16 bases sitting between them. CDR1 and CDR2 from the germline V gene are MDHEN and SYDVKM. The CDR3 loop spans 13 amino acids. The CDR3 here is CASRQVGLTGYTF. CDR3 DNA: TGTGCCAGCAGACAGGTTGGGCTAACGGGCTACACCTTC.

Relative to its sample, this clone is medium-sized. The V gene is TRBV28, the J gene TRBJ1-1; 7 bases agree with TRBD1. Germline CDR1 and CDR2: MDHEN and SYDVKM. The CDR3 consists of 14 residues. J lost 5 bases, V lost 6 bases, and 9 bases had no gene match. The CDR3 loop reads CASSWGTGATEAFF. CDR3 nucleotides: TGTGCCAGCAGCTGGGGAACAGGGGCGACTGAAGCTTTCTTT. Combining the CDR3 with reference TRBV28 and TRBJ1-1 gives the whole variable domain DVKVTQSSRYLVKRTGEKVFLECVQDMDHENMFWYRQDPGLGLRLIYFSYDVKMKEKGDIPEGYSVSREKKERFSLILESASTNQTSMYLCASSWGTGATEAFFGQGTRLTVV.

The V gene is TRBV5-1, the J gene TRBJ2-1; 7 positions agree with TRBD1. From germline, CDR1 is SGHRS and CDR2 YFSETQ. V trimming: 2 bases; J trimming: 3 bases; junction bases outside the gene matches: 2. The CDR3 has 14 residues. In DNA form, the CDR3 reads TGCGCCAGCAGCTTTTGGGACAGCTACAATGAGCAGTTCTTC. Translating it yields CASSFWDSYNEQFF.

CDR3 nucleotide sequence: TGTGCCAGCAGACCCCTGGGGGTAGAAAAACTGTTTTTT. Amino acid sequence: CASRPLGVEKLFF. The chain links TRBV28 to TRBJ1-4; D possibly corresponds to TRBD1 (5 bases). The CDR3 is 13 amino acids. Trimming took off 6 bases at V and 8 bases at J, with 13 bases between the two ends. Per the germline V gene, CDR1 is MDHEN and CDR2 is SYDVKM.